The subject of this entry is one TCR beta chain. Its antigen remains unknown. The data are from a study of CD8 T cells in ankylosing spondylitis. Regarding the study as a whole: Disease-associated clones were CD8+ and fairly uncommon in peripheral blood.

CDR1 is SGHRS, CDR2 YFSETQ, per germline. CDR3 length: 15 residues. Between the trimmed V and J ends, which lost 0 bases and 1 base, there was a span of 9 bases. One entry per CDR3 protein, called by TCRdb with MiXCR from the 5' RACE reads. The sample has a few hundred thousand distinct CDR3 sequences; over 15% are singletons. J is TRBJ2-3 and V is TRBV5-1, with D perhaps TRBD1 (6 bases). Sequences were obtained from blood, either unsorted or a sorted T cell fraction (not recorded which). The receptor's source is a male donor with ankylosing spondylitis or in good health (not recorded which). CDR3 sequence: CASSLGQAGTDTQYF. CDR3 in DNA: TGCGCCAGCAGCTTGGGACAGGCAGGCACAGATACGCAGTATTTT.